The present TCR beta chain was sequenced within a study of blood T cell repertoires in COVID-19. Study in general: Specimens from acute and convalescent COVID-19 originated in the United States, Italy and Spain.

Trimming shortened V by 3 bases and J by 0 bases, and 5 bases separated the two germline ends. There are 13 residues in the CDR3. Germline CDR1 is KGHSH and CDR2 is LQKENI. Per the study methods: Estimation of nucleated cell counts was performed using reference gene primer amplification. Only in-frame clones appear in the TCRdb table, and some are missing; sequencing was by immunoSEQ multiplex PCR. The V and J calls and clone size are taken from that table; D and trimming were inferred from the DNA. Of 130,000 to 150,000 clones listed, around nine tenths are singletons. The clonotype comes from a man aged 50-59 years with active or convalescent COVID-19. V gene TRBV18 combines with J gene TRBJ1-1, with D unclear. The sample was peripheral blood. The CDR3 loop is CASSPTMNTEAFF. In DNA form, the CDR3 reads TGTGCCAGCTCACCGACAATGAACACTGAAGCTTTCTTT.